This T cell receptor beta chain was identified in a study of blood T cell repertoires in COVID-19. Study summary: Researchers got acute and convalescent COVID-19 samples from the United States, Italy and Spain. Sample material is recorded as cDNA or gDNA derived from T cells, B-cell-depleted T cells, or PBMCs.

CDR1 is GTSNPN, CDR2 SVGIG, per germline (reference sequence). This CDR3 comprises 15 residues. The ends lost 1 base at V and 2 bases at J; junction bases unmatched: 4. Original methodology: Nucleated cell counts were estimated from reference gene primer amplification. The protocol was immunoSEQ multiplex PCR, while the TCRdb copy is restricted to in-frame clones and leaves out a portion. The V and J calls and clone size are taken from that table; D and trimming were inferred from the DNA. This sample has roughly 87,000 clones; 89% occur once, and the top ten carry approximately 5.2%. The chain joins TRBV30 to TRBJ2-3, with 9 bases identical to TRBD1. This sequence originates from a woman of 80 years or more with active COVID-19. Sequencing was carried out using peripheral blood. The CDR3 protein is CAWSARTGATDTQYF. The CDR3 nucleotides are TGTGCCTGGAGTGCAAGGACAGGGGCCACAGATACGCAGTATTTT.